This is a list of T cell receptor beta chains from one sample in a study of shared T cell receptors in the human thymus. TCRdb's copy holds only in-frame clones and misses some; the assay was immunoSEQ multiplex PCR. The sample has about 540,000 clones; approximately 80% are singletons. These data also formed part of another study, on human thymus T cells.

The sample taken for sequencing was thymocytes. Every receptor here comes from a boy less than two years old with a congenital heart defect. Both conserved end residues are part of each CDR3. The order of the fields is V gene, clone size, D gene, J gene, CDR3 DNA, CDR3 protein. A D gene is named only where the DNA matches it firmly. Not every row has a clone size; where given, it reads once, few, many or a size class.

>TRBV4-1|-|TRBD1|TRBJ1-2
TGCGCCAGCAGCCACCCGGGACAGGGGCGTCGGGCTTGTGGCTACACCTTC
CASSHPGQGRRACGYTF
>TRBV6-1|-|-|TRBJ2-7
TGTGCCAGCAAGGGCGGGTATCCCTACGAGCAGTACTTC
CASKGGYPYEQYF
>TRBV15|-|-|TRBJ2-3
TGTGCCACCAGCGGAACTAGCCGTAGCACAGATACGCAGTATTTT
CATSGTSRSTDTQYF
>TRBV29-1|-|TRBD1|TRBJ1-1
TGCAGCGTTGCCGGGACAGGGGCCGCAGGAGCTTTCTTT
CSVAGTGAAGAFF
>TRBV6-6|-|TRBD1|TRBJ1-3
TGTGCCAGCAGTGGACAGGGTCGGTCTGGAAACACCATATATTTT
CASSGQGRSGNTIYF
>TRBV25-1|-|-|TRBJ2-2
TGTGCCAGCAGTGGGCCCCCCCACGGGGAGCTGTTTTTT
CASSGPPHGELFF
>TRBV2|-|TRBD2|TRBJ2-1
TGTGCCAGCATGGGGACTAGCGGTTACAATGAGCAGTTCTTC
CASMGTSGYNEQFF
>TRBV5-1|-|TRBD1|TRBJ2-7
TGCGCCAGCAGCTTGTTGGGACAGGGGGTAGACGAGCAGTACTTC
CASSLLGQGVDEQYF
>TRBV5-6|-|TRBD1|TRBJ1-2
TGTGCCAGCAGTTCTGCTCCGGACAGGGGTGGCTATGGCTACACCTTC
CASSSAPDRGGYGYTF
>TRBV2|-|TRBD1|TRBJ1-2
TGTGCCGGCAAAGACAGGGGTAACTATGGCTACACCTTC
CAGKDRGNYGYTF
>TRBV14|-|-|TRBJ2-7
TGTGCCAGCAGCCAAGATCCGGGGGAGTACGACGAGCAGTACTTC
CASSQDPGEYDEQYF
>TRBV9|-|-|TRBJ1-1
TGTGCCAGCAGCGTAGTCAGGGAGGGCGGGAACACTGAAGCTTTCTTT
CASSVVREGGNTEAFF
>TRBV30|-|TRBD1|TRBJ1-4
TGTGCCTGGATGGCAGGGGGCCGGGCTAATGAAAAACTGTTTTTT
CAWMAGGRANEKLFF
>TRBV9|-|-|TRBJ1-1
TGTGCCAGCAGCGTAGCTCCCGCCGGGGCTGAAGCTTTCTTT
CASSVAPAGAEAFF
>TRBV5-6|-|TRBD2|TRBJ2-7
TGTGCCAGCAGCTTGAGATGGACTAGCGGGAGTGAATCCTACGAGCAGTACTTC
CASSLRWTSGSESYEQYF
>TRBV5-4|few|-|TRBJ2-3
TGTGCCAGCAGGGGGGGGCAGCGGGACTTCACAGATACGCAGTATTTT
CASRGGQRDFTDTQYF
>TRBV7-8|-|TRBD2|TRBJ2-2
TGTGCCAGCAGCTCTAGCGGGGGCACCGGGGAGCTGTTTTTT
CASSSSGGTGELFF
>TRBV4-2|-|-|TRBJ2-7
TGTGCCAGCAGCCAAGGTTCCAGGAACTACGAGCAGTACTTC
CASSQGSRNYEQYF
>TRBV14|-|-|TRBJ2-2
TGTGCCAGCAGCCCGGGAATCGGGGAGCTGTTTTTT
CASSPGIGELFF
>TRBV30|-|TRBD2|TRBJ2-1
TGTGCCTGGACACTAGCGGGAATCTATGAGCAGTTCTTC
CAWTLAGIYEQFF
>TRBV4-1|-|TRBD1|TRBJ1-2
TGCGCCAGCAGCACCGGACAGGGGGCCTATGGCTACACCTTC
CASSTGQGAYGYTF
>TRBV7-2|-|-|TRBJ2-5
TGTGCCAGCAGCTTAGTAACGGCTAGCGTATTGGGGGAGACCCAGTACTTC
CASSLVTASVLGETQYF